This T cell receptor (beta chain) came from a study of shared clonotypes between healthy human individuals. Study-wide results and limits: All-four-donor shared clonotypes had higher generation probabilities than non-shared clonotypes did. Larger estimated richness was generally seen in naive subsets than in memory subsets.

The V and J ends lost 6 bases and 6 bases respectively, with 17 bases between them. Germline V gene data show CDR1 as MNHNS and CDR2 as SASEGT. The CDR3 spans 14 residues. Researchers ran the assay at a deep level. Profiled with immunoSEQ multiplex PCR; TCRdb holds only in-frame clones, not every one. Found here are fewer than 3 million clones, around 93% of them singletons; the top ten hold about 0.41%. A remark on this clone: What it recognizes is unknown.

Material: naive CD4+ T cells from PBMCs. The subset: CD45RA+ positively selected. The clonotype comes from a man younger than 35 in good health. Some clones in this sample may be carry-over from other donors' samples. The J gene is TRBJ1-1, the V gene TRBV6-1; a weak D match, TRBD1 (6 bases). The CDR3 region has the DNA TGTGCCAGCAGCCTAAATCGACAGGCTCCTGAAGCTTTCTTT. Its translation: CASSLNRQAPEAFF.